These 28 T cell receptor beta chains were all obtained from the same sample, sequenced in a study of T-cell reconstitution after alpha-beta-depleted transplantation in children. The library targeted TCRbeta and was prepared with unique molecular identifiers. TCRdb ran MiXCR on the PCR reads and lists one entry per CDR3 protein. The data contain hundreds of thousands of distinct CDR3 sequences, roughly 13% of them seen just once; the ten biggest clones take up 0.79%. The sample in question was PBMCs, obtained before TCRalphabeta/CD19-depleted stem cell transplant. Receptors originate from a girl aged 2-10 years with congenital amegakaryocytic thrombocytopenia, due to receive a stem cell transplant.

This clonotype was counted only a few times. V usage is TRBV10-3 and J usage is TRBJ2-7; 9 bases are a match to TRBD1. The CDR3 has 14 residues. J gave up 3 bases and V 10 bases, and 10 bases lay outside the gene matches. Germline-derived CDR1 and CDR2 are ENHRY and SYGVKD. The CDR3: CATISRTGDYEQYF. Written as DNA, the CDR3 is TGTGCCACCATTTCGCGGACAGGGGACTACGAGCAGTACTTC.

Ten or more counts support this clonotype. This rearrangement joins TRBV5-1 to TRBJ2-3; D might be TRBD2 (5 bases). Trimming shortened V by 9 bases and J by 6 bases, and 26 bases separated the two germline ends. Germline lookup yields CDR1 SGHRS and CDR2 YFSETQ. The CDR3 is 16 amino acids. The CDR3 protein is CATAEGGTVHRDTQYF. The CDR3 DNA sequence: TGCGCCACCGCCGAGGGCGGAACGGTTCATCGGGATACGCAGTATTTT.

This sequence joins TRBV6-1 and TRBJ1-1, with 8 positions matching TRBD1. The CDR3 totals 15 residues. Per the germline V gene, CDR1 is MNHNS and CDR2 is SASEGT. V lost 8 bases, J lost 1 base, and 9 bases stayed unmatched. CDR3 protein: CASGPRQGSNTEAFF. The CDR3 DNA reads TGTGCCAGCGGACCTCGACAGGGGTCGAACACTGAAGCTTTCTTT.

There are many counts of this clonotype. V is TRBV5-1 and J is TRBJ2-5, with D unresolved. Trimming left V 0 bases short and J 1 base short, with 10 bases between. The CDR3 covers 15 residues. The germline V gene has CDR1 SGHRS and CDR2 YFSETQ. The CDR3 sequence: CASSLALSFQETQYF. Here the CDR3 DNA reads TGCGCCAGCAGCTTGGCCTTGTCGTTCCAAGAGACCCAGTACTTC.

This clonotype was picked up many times. The chain carries TRBV5-5 and TRBJ2-1, with D possibly TRBD2 on 6 matching bases. CDR3 length: 13 residues. Germline V gene lookup returns CDR1 SGHKS and CDR2 YYEKEE (reference sequence). V lost 5 bases and J 6 bases, leaving 12 bases between the germline ends. The chain's CDR3 is CASRPEGFNEQFF. The CDR3 region has the DNA TGTGCCAGCAGGCCGGAGGGATTCAATGAGCAGTTCTTC.

The chain carries TRBV25-1 and TRBJ2-3; 9 bases align to TRBD2. J was trimmed by 1 base and V by 6 bases; bases with no gene match: 5. This CDR3 region has 15 residues. Germline CDR1 MGHDK, CDR2 SYGVNS. The CDR3 DNA is TGTGCCAGCAGAAGAGCGGGAGGACGCACAGATACGCAGTATTTT. It yields the protein CASRRAGGRTDTQYF.

This clonotype was seen at least ten times. The V and J genes are TRBV29-1 and TRBJ2-1, with unresolved D. Trimming cost V 4 bases and J 0 bases, with 7 bases left between them. CDR1 is SQVTM, CDR2 ANQGSEA, per germline. The CDR3 spans 13 residues. Written as DNA, the CDR3 is TGCAGCGTTGGGCCCGGCTCCTACAATGAGCAGTTCTTC. Protein sequence: CSVGPGSYNEQFF.

The V call is TRBV5-1, the J call TRBJ2-2; D remains unclear. Germline-derived CDR1 and CDR2 are SGHRS and YFSETQ. V shed 3 bases and J shed 4 bases, with 10 bases lying between them. The CDR3 has 14 residues. The CDR3 spells CASSSGRRTGELFF. CDR3 in DNA: TGCGCCAGCAGCTCAGGACGTCGCACCGGGGAGCTGTTTTTT.

In this sample, this clonotype turned up many times. The J gene is TRBJ2-1, the V gene TRBV7-9; 10 bases agree with TRBD2. There are 16 residues in the CDR3. The germline V gene encodes CDR1 SEHNR and CDR2 FQNEAQ (reference sequence). The J segment lost 0 bases and the V segment lost 5 bases, leaving 4 bases of the junction unmatched. The CDR3 region is CASSLPSGSSYNEQFF. The CDR3, as DNA: TGTGCCAGCAGCCTCCCTAGCGGGAGCTCCTACAATGAGCAGTTCTTC.

The CDR3 sequence is CASSQENSDEQFF. The CDR3 DNA follows: TGCGCCAGCAGCCAAGAAAACAGTGATGAGCAGTTCTTC. This chain uses TRBV4-1 with TRBJ2-1; D uncertain. This CDR3 region has 13 residues. The V gene lost 0 bases and the J gene lost 8 bases, with 8 bases spanning the gap. CDR1 is MGHRA, CDR2 YSYEKL, per germline.

This clonotype was found once. This could be a read error, since a much larger clone is one nucleotide away. The conserved phenylalanine or tryptophan normally closing the CDR3 is absent here, so this likely arose from a read error. This sequence joins TRBV20-1 and TRBJ2-7; TRBD1 matches 7 bases. V lost 0 bases to trimming and J lost 3 bases; unmatched junction nucleotides: 5. This CDR3 region has 14 residues. Germline V lookup: CDR1 DFQATT, CDR2 SNEGSKA (reference sequence). The CDR3 loop reads CSARDGTDYYEQYL. CDR3 coding DNA: TGCAGTGCTAGAGACGGGACAGATTACTACGAGCAGTACCTC.

The chain recombines TRBV4-1 with TRBJ2-5; 14 bases agree with TRBD2. The V and J ends lost 4 bases and 5 bases, in that order; junction bases with no gene match: 6. Germline V CDR1 and CDR2: MGHRA, YSYEKL. CDR3 length: 16 amino acids. In nucleotides, the CDR3 is TGCGCCAGCAGCCCGGGACTAGCGGGAGACGTTGAGACCCAGTACTTC. Encoded protein: CASSPGLAGDVETQYF.

This clonotype was seen at least ten times. Here the CDR3 DNA reads TGCGCCAGCAGCCAAGATGGGGGCGGGGAGCTGTTTTTT. As protein: CASSQDGGGELFF. This chain uses TRBV4-1 with TRBJ2-2; the D gene could be TRBD1 or TRBD2 (5 bases each). The V and J ends lost 0 bases and 7 bases respectively, with 6 bases between them. In germline, CDR1 is MGHRA, CDR2 YSYEKL. CDR3 size: 13 residues.

This clonotype has a count of ten or more. The chain couples TRBV6-1 to TRBJ2-7, with D perhaps matching TRBD1 (5 bases). The ends were cut back, 1 base at V and 1 base at J, with 5 bases in the middle. The germline V gene encodes CDR1 MNHNS and CDR2 SASEGT. This CDR3 comprises 13 residues. CDR3 sequence (DNA): TGTGCCAGCAGTGAAGACAGGTCCTACGAGCAGTACTTC. Translated: CASSEDRSYEQYF.

This chain joins TRBV20-1 and TRBJ1-5; tentatively, D is TRBD1 (6 bases). This CDR3 is 15 amino acids long. Germline V gene data show CDR1 as DFQATT and CDR2 as SNEGSKA (reference sequence). Trimming left V 5 bases short and J 9 bases short, with 23 bases between. The CDR3 region has the DNA TGCAGTGCTCGACCCCTCAGACAGGAACGGTTGCCCCAGCATTTT. It yields the protein CSARPLRQERLPQHF.

Concerning this clonotype: This sequence may be a read error, since a much larger clone differs from it by one base. This CDR3 is missing its conserved last phenylalanine or tryptophan, likely due to a read error. The chain joins TRBV25-1 to TRBJ2-1; TRBD2 might be the D (6 bases). The CDR3 covers 13 residues. CDR1 and CDR2 (germline): MGHDK, SYGVNS. The V gene lost 0 bases and the J gene lost 7 bases, with 7 bases spanning the gap. The CDR3 is CASSEYGGNEQFL. DNA for the CDR3: TGTGCCAGCAGTGAATATGGAGGGAATGAGCAGTTCTTA.

The table lists this clonotype with many counts. The chain has TRBV6-4 and TRBJ1-5; no definite D call. The length of the CDR3 is 20 residues. CDR1 is MRHNA, CDR2 SNTAGT, per germline. Trimming left V 2 bases short and J 0 bases short, with 23 bases between. The CDR3 is CASSDPTFIGRAYSNQPQHF. The DNA of the CDR3 is TGTGCCAGCAGTGACCCAACCTTTATTGGGCGGGCTTATAGCAATCAGCCCCAGCATTTT.

This clonotype was seen a handful of times. This rearrangement joins TRBV7-7 to TRBJ2-7; 8 bases map to TRBD2. CDR3 length: 15 amino acids. Germline V gives CDR1 SSHAT, CDR2 FNYEAQ (reference sequence). Unmatched junction bases numbered 3, after V lost 2 bases and J lost 0 bases. For the CDR3, the DNA is TGTGCCAGCAGCTTATGGACTAGCCTCTCCTACGAGCAGTACTTC. Translated: CASSLWTSLSYEQYF.

This clonotype has ten or more counts. CDR3 residues: CSAPTVGGPQHF. Here the CDR3 DNA reads TGCAGTGCCCCGACGGTCGGGGGGCCCCAGCATTTT. The chain joins TRBV20-1 to TRBJ1-5; perhaps TRBD1 as D (5 bases). Trimming cost V 6 bases and J 9 bases, with 15 bases left between them. The CDR3 loop spans 12 amino acids. Germline V gene sequence: CDR1 DFQATT, CDR2 SNEGSKA (reference sequence).

The chain couples TRBV7-6 to TRBJ2-7, with D possibly TRBD2 on 6 matching bases. Trimming removed 2 bases at V and 2 bases at J, with 13 bases between. Germline CDR1 is SGHVS and CDR2 is FNYEAQ. This CDR3 comprises 15 residues. In DNA, the CDR3 is TGTGCCAGCAGCTTAACGGGGGTCTGGACCTACGAGCAGTACTTC. This sequence encodes CASSLTGVWTYEQYF.

This clonotype has only a few counts. The chain employs TRBV5-1 and TRBJ2-1; D gene unclear. The CDR3 is 16 amino acids. Trimming removed 2 bases at V and 8 bases at J, with 20 bases between. Per germline, CDR1 SGHRS and CDR2 YFSETQ. The CDR3 DNA is TGCGCCAGCAGCTTCGGTTCTACAGTCACTTTGGATGAGCAGTTCTTC. It is translated as CASSFGSTVTLDEQFF.

This clonotype was counted at least ten times. The chain uses TRBV20-1 and TRBJ2-7, with 7 bases aligning to TRBD1. CDR1 and CDR2 (germline): DFQATT, SNEGSKA (reference sequence). The CDR3 runs 15 residues. V lost 1 base, J lost 3 bases, and 9 bases stayed unmatched. In DNA form, the CDR3 reads TGCAGTGCTAGAGCGAAAGGGGGCCCATTCTACGAGCAGTACTTC. Translating it yields CSARAKGGPFYEQYF.

The table lists this clonotype with many counts. The chain joins TRBV29-1 to TRBJ2-1; TRBD2 agrees at 11 bases. The CDR3 length is 15 residues. Germline V CDR1 and CDR2: SQVTM, ANQGSEA. Trimming at V came to 5 bases and at J to 5 bases, leaving 8 bases not matched to a gene. The CDR3 coding sequence is TGCAGCGTTTTCGGACTAGCGGGTATACACAATGAGCAGTTCTTC. Its protein is CSVFGLAGIHNEQFF.

This clonotype has at least ten counts. The genes are TRBV20-1 and TRBJ2-3; D is possibly TRBD2 (7 bases). The CDR3 has 20 amino acids. V was shortened by 6 bases and J by 3 bases, with 34 bases between the two germline ends. CDR1 is DFQATT and CDR2 is SNEGSKA in the germline V gene (reference sequence). The CDR3 protein is CSAPRIGLTKGGKNTDTQYF. CDR3 nucleotides: TGCAGTGCCCCCCGGATCGGCCTAACGAAGGGGGGGAAGAATACAGATACGCAGTATTTT.

Many counts were recorded for this clonotype. The chain couples TRBV20-1 to TRBJ1-5, with D uncertain. The CDR3 is 13 amino acids. V gave up 6 bases and J gave up 6 bases, with 15 bases separating them. Germline CDR1 reads DFQATT; CDR2 reads SNEGSKA (reference sequence). This CDR3 reads CSASSGALQPQHF. The CDR3 coding sequence is TGCAGTGCCTCGTCTGGAGCGCTTCAGCCCCAGCATTTT.

On this clonotype itself: A much more abundant neighbour one base away suggests this may be a read error. Without the conserved terminal phenylalanine or tryptophan, this CDR3 likely stems from a read error. The rearrangement uses TRBV5-1 and TRBJ2-1; 12 nucleotides align to TRBD2. CDR3 size: 16 residues. From germline, CDR1 is SGHRS and CDR2 YFSETQ. The V and J ends lost 6 bases and 8 bases, in that order; junction bases with no gene match: 12. The CDR3 sequence: CASTYGLAGGPYEQFI. The CDR3 DNA sequence: TGCGCCAGCACCTACGGGCTAGCGGGAGGGCCTTATGAGCAGTTCATC.

The rearrangement joins TRBV30 to TRBJ2-2; weak D call: TRBD2 (6 bases). CDR1 GTSNPN and CDR2 SVGIG come from the germline V gene (reference sequence). This CDR3 is built from 14 residues. Trimming stripped 8 bases from V and 2 bases from J, with 15 bases between. DNA of the CDR3: TGTGCCCGGACCGGGACTTTTAACACCGGGGAGCTGTTTTTT. This gives the protein CARTGTFNTGELFF.

The J gene is TRBJ2-1, the V gene TRBV5-1; 10 nucleotides agree with TRBD1. V was pared by 0 bases and J by 7 bases, with 7 bases of the junction left unmatched. The CDR3 loop spans 16 amino acids. Germline CDR1 SGHRS, CDR2 YFSETQ. The CDR3 loop is CASSLDRTGGRNEQFF. CDR3 DNA: TGCGCCAGCAGCTTGGATCGGACAGGGGGTAGGAATGAGCAGTTCTTC.